This T cell receptor (beta chain) was sequenced in a study of cytomegalovirus exposure and HLA in healthy donors. The primer mix had 60 Vbeta and 13 Jbeta primers. Sequencing was performed with immunoSEQ multiplex PCR; in TCRdb, only in-frame clones are kept and a portion is missing. Of about 140,000 clones in the sample, approximately 70% were seen once. This CDR3 comprises 17 residues. Sequenced material: PBMCs. The source of this sequence is a woman aged 55-69 years in good health and CMV-seropositive. This chain joins TRBV21-1 and TRBJ2-1; the D call TRBD2 from the table was never checked on the DNA. TRBV21-1 represents a pseudogene. The CDR3 loop reads CASSKEKRLVQIDEQFF. The CDR3 region has the DNA TGTGCCAGCAGCAAGGAGAAAAGGCTGGTCCAGATTGATGAGCAGTTCTTC.